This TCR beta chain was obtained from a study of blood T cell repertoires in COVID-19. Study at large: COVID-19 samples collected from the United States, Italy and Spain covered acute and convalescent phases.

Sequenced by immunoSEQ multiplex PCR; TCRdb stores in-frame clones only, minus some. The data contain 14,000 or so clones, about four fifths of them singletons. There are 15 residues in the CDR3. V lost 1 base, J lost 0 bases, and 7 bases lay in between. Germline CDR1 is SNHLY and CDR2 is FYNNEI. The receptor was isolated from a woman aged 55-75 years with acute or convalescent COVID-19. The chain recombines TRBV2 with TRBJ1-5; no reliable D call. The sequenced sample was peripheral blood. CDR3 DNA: TGTGCCAGCAGTGAAGGGCACCCTAGCAATCAGCCCCAGCATTTT. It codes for CASSEGHPSNQPQHF.